This T cell receptor (beta chain) is drawn from a study of cytomegalovirus exposure and HLA in healthy donors. This clone was counted only a few times. This PCR relied on a set of 60 Vbeta primers and 13 Jbeta primers. Profiled with immunoSEQ multiplex PCR; TCRdb holds only in-frame clones, not every one. The table lists approximately 150,000 clones, about 70% of them singletons. Sequencing was performed on PBMCs. The TCR originated in a man aged 25-45 years in good health and CMV-seropositive.

In DNA form, the CDR3 reads TGTGCCAGCAGCTTGGTTGCGGTTCAAACTAGCGGGAGAAATAAGCAGTACTTC. Protein: CASSLVAVQTSGRNKQYF. This chain connects TRBV5-4 to TRBJ2-5, with TRBD2 matching 11 bases. Germline V gene data show CDR1 as SGHNT and CDR2 as YYREEE (reference sequence). CDR3 size: 18 residues. The V and J ends lost 0 bases and 11 bases, in that order; junction bases with no gene match: 18.